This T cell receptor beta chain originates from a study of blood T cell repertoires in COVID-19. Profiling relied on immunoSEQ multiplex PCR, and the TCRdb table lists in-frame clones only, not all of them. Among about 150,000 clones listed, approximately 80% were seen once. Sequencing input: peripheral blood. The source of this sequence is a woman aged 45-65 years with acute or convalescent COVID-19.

CDR3 sequence (DNA): TGTGCCAGCTCACCGACGACGGGGGGAACTGAAGCTTTCTTT. As protein: CASSPTTGGTEAFF. The chain has TRBV18 and TRBJ1-1, with D possibly matching TRBD1 (5 bases). V dropped 3 bases and J dropped 5 bases, with 13 bases sitting between them. CDR1 and CDR2 from the germline V gene are KGHSH and LQKENI. This CDR3 has 14 residues.